This TCR beta chain was recorded in a study of CD8+ T cells in alopecia areata. Indicated treatment: oral pan-JAK inhibitor, 5-10 mg twice daily. The CDR3 runs to 14 residues. The V gene lost 0 bases and the J gene lost 4 bases, with 9 bases spanning the gap. Germline CDR1 reads SGHDN; CDR2 reads FVKESK. Extraction and reverse transcription of RNA yielded cDNA as the sequencing template. The method was immunoSEQ multiplex PCR; TCRdb's version includes in-frame clones alone and lacks a portion of them. This table has 90,000 to 120,000 clones, about 83% appearing once. Source: CD8+ T cells sorted from blood, taken at week 24, from a patient treated with tofacitinib. The sequence derives from a human donor with alopecia areata. The V call is TRBV14, the J call TRBJ1-1; TRBD1 might be the D (5 bases). CDR3 nucleotide sequence: TGTGCCAGCAGCCAAGATCTCGGGGGCACTGAAGCTTTCTTT. Its translation: CASSQDLGGTEAFF.